A single sample gave rise to the 18 T cell receptor beta chains below, sequenced in a study of T cells in Graves' hyperthyroidism and ophthalmopathy. TCR beta CDR3 regions were amplified from RNA. The HTBI set primed first-round TCR CDR3 RT-PCR. TCRdb itself ran the multiplex PCR reads through MiXCR, one entry per CDR3 protein. The table lists nearly 250,000 distinct CDR3 sequences, roughly 17% of them singletons. Sequencing input: blood. These receptors all come from a woman aged 18-29 years with Graves' ophthalmopathy.

This clonotype was detected ten times or more. The CDR3 bases are TGCGCCAGCAGCTTGCCCAGCCCAGAGACCCAGTACTTC. Translation: CASSLPSPETQYF. V and J are TRBV5-1 and TRBJ2-5; no clear D gene. Germline V CDR1 and CDR2: SGHRS, YFSETQ. The V gene lost 1 base and the J gene lost 4 bases, with 8 bases spanning the gap. The CDR3 runs to 13 residues.

This clonotype has at least ten counts. The chain has TRBV5-1 and TRBJ1-6; tentatively, D is TRBD1 (6 bases). There are 15 residues in the CDR3. Trimming took 1 base from V and 4 from J, leaving 9 bases between them. Germline V lookup: CDR1 SGHRS, CDR2 YFSETQ. The CDR3 DNA is TGCGCCAGCAGCTTGTATGGGACATATAATTCACCCCTCCACTTT. It encodes CASSLYGTYNSPLHF.

This clonotype was detected many times. A read error may produce the germline difference seen at one junction end. The chain couples TRBV11-2 to TRBJ1-1, with 8 bases fitting TRBD1. The CDR3 contains 13 residues. CDR1 and CDR2 (germline): SGHAT, FQNNGV. The CDR3 nucleotides are TGTGCCAGCAGCCTAGACAGGGGAGGGGAAGCTTTCTTT. As protein: CASSLDRGGEAFF.

This clonotype was seen at least ten times. The chain recombines TRBV11-2 with TRBJ2-3; 7 positions agree with TRBD1. CDR1 and CDR2 (germline): SGHAT, FQNNGV. The CDR3 contains 16 residues. V dropped 5 bases and J dropped 0; count of bases not matched to a gene: 8. This CDR3 is CASSIGGSTSTDTQYF. The DNA of the CDR3 is TGTGCCAGCAGCATAGGGGGCAGCACAAGCACAGATACGCAGTATTTT.

This clonotype was recorded many times. This sequence joins TRBV28 and TRBJ1-2, with a possible D match to TRBD1 (6 bases). The CDR3 sequence is 14 residues long. Germline V gene data show CDR1 as MDHEN and CDR2 as SYDVKM. Trimming removed 7 bases from V and 3 bases from J, with 15 bases in between. The CDR3 region is CASMGRGPDYGYTF. CDR3 bases: TGTGCCAGCATGGGTCGGGGGCCCGACTATGGCTACACCTTC.

This clonotype has only a few counts. This rearrangement joins TRBV5-6 to TRBJ1-2; TRBD1 matches 10 bases. This CDR3 is 15 amino acids long. The germline CDR1 and CDR2 sequences are SGHDT and YYEEEE. The V gene end was trimmed by 4 bases and the J gene end by 5 bases; junction bases not matched to a gene: 8. The CDR3 loop reads CASSVLTGGSYGYTF. CDR3 coding DNA: TGTGCCAGCAGCGTACTGACAGGGGGCAGTTATGGCTACACCTTC.

This clonotype was detected many times. This chain connects TRBV7-9 to TRBJ2-5, with no clear D. Trimming pared 1 base from V and 3 bases from J, leaving 9 bases between. Germline V lookup: CDR1 SEHNR, CDR2 FQNEAQ (reference sequence). There are 14 residues in the CDR3. The CDR3 DNA is TGTGCCAGCAGCTTAGTGTATAGGGAAGAGACCCAGTACTTC. It yields the protein CASSLVYREETQYF.

This sequence joins TRBV7-9 and TRBJ2-7; 7 nucleotides match TRBD1. Germline trimming cut 0 bases from V and 4 bases from J; bases unmatched to any gene: 0. The CDR3 sequence is 13 residues long. Per the germline V gene, CDR1 is SEHNR and CDR2 is FQNEAQ (reference sequence). CDR3 amino acids: CASSLAGQYEQYF. For the CDR3, the DNA is TGTGCCAGCAGCTTAGCGGGACAGTACGAGCAGTACTTC.

Many counts were recorded for this clonotype. V and J are TRBV29-1 and TRBJ1-2; maybe TRBD1 (6 bases). The CDR3 sequence is 13 residues long. Trimming pared 3 bases from V and 4 bases from J, leaving 12 bases between. Germline CDR1 is SQVTM and CDR2 is ANQGSEA. The CDR3 DNA is TGCAGCGTTGAGGAGGGGGGTGGCTATGGCTACACCTTC. It specifies CSVEEGGGYGYTF. The full variable domain, rest sourced from reference TRBV29-1 and TRBJ1-2, is SAVISQKPSRDICQRGTSLTIQCQVDSQVTMMFWYRQQPGQSLTLIATANQGSEATYESGFVIDKFPISRPNLTFSTLTVSNMSPEDSSIYLCSVEEGGGYGYTFGSGTRLTVV.

This clonotype was observed at least ten times. The chain has TRBV11-3 and TRBJ2-1, with 8 bases fitting TRBD2. Germline CDR1 SGHNT, CDR2 YENEEA. J lost 7 bases, V lost 5 bases, and 13 bases had no gene match. The CDR3 covers 16 residues. The CDR3 here is CASSPRTSPSLNEQFF. The CDR3 DNA follows: TGTGCCAGCAGCCCCCGGACTAGCCCAAGTCTAAATGAGCAGTTCTTC.

This clonotype was recorded a few times. One junction end does not reproduce the germline sequence, and a read error may be involved. This rearrangement joins TRBV20-1 to TRBJ2-7, with 13 bases matching TRBD2. The germline V gene has CDR1 DFQATT and CDR2 SNEGSKA (reference sequence). The CDR3 is 15 amino acids. The CDR3 DNA is TGCAGTGCTAGAGATTTGACTAGCGGGAGGTACGTGCAGTACTTC. Encoded protein: CSARDLTSGRYVQYF.

As regards this clonotype: One base away lies a much larger clone, so this may be a sequencing read error. CDR3 region: CASVGVGEAQYF. The CDR3 bases are TGTGCCAGCGTGGGAGTGGGAGAGGCCCAGTACTTC. The genes are TRBV12-3 or TRBV12-4 and TRBJ2-5; D is perhaps TRBD2 (5 bases). The CDR3 is 12 amino acids.

This clonotype showed up many times. V and J are TRBV6-1 and TRBJ1-3; 7 bases are a match to TRBD1. Trimming took 5 bases from V and 1 from J; bases not matched to a gene: 11. Germline CDR1 reads MNHNS; CDR2 reads SASEGT. This CDR3 has 17 residues. The CDR3 spells CASSWAPETGSGNTIYF. CDR3 in DNA: TGTGCCAGCAGTTGGGCCCCGGAGACAGGGTCTGGAAACACCATATATTTT.

This clonotype was picked up many times. The chain joins TRBV12-3 or TRBV12-4 to TRBJ2-7, with D possibly TRBD2 on 6 matching bases. This CDR3 is built from 14 residues. V was cut by 4 bases and J by 0 bases, with 10 bases left in between. The CDR3 DNA reads TGTGCCAGCAGTTGGGGGGATCTCTCCTACGAGCAGTACTTC. Translation: CASSWGDLSYEQYF.

In this sample, this clonotype turned up many times. Written as DNA, the CDR3 is TGTGCCAGCAGCACGACAGGGTCGATGTACTTC. This sequence encodes CASSTTGSMYF. This chain joins TRBV7-9 and TRBJ2-5; TRBD1 matches at 7 bases. V was pared by 5 bases and J by 13 bases, with 7 bases of the junction left unmatched. Germline V gene data show CDR1 as SEHNR and CDR2 as FQNEAQ (reference sequence). CDR3 length: 11 amino acids.

This clonotype was seen a few times. V gene TRBV10-1 combines with J gene TRBJ2-1; 9 positions agree with TRBD2. The length of the CDR3 is 16 residues. V was pared by 6 bases and J by 9 bases, with 15 bases of the junction left unmatched. The germline V gene has CDR1 WNHNN and CDR2 SYGVQD (reference sequence). This CDR3 reads CASRSGGVAGAGEQFF. The CDR3 region has the DNA TGCGCCAGCAGGTCGGGTGGAGTAGCGGGAGCGGGTGAGCAGTTCTTC.

Ten or more counts support this clonotype. The chain combines TRBV6-6 with TRBJ2-7; weak D call: TRBD2 (6 bases). Germline V gene sequence: CDR1 MNHNY, CDR2 SVGAGI (reference sequence). This CDR3 has 15 residues. Trimming stripped 0 bases from V and 4 bases from J, with 13 bases between. CDR3 DNA sequence: TGTGCCAGCAGTTACTCGGGCGGGAATCGGTACGAGCAGTACTTC. It yields the protein CASSYSGGNRYEQYF.

This clonotype was counted at least ten times. The DNA for the CDR3 is TGTGCCAGCAGGCCGGGACTAGCGGGATCTTGGTGGGAGACCCAGTACTTC. Translation gives CASRPGLAGSWWETQYF. V usage is TRBV6-1 and J usage is TRBJ2-5, with 13 bases lining up with TRBD2. From germline, CDR1 is MNHNS and CDR2 SASEGT. CDR3 length: 17 residues. V trimming: 6 bases; J trimming: 5 bases; junction bases outside the gene matches: 12.